The rows below give T cell receptor beta chains drawn from one sample of a study of T cell clonotyping in hematopoietic cell transplantation. Sequencing was performed with immunoSEQ multiplex PCR; in TCRdb, only in-frame clones are kept and a portion is missing. The sample lists 25,000 to 35,000 clones, 93% occurring once. The sequenced sample was peripheral blood mononuclear cells, obtained before stem cell transplant. Receptor source: a man in his fifties with acute myeloid leukemia. Some clones in this sample may be carry-over from other donors' samples. Each CDR3 is given with its conserved first and last residue. Each record gives: V gene, D gene, J gene, clone size, CDR3 DNA, CDR3 protein. D genes are given only for firm matches. Only part of the rows carry a size: once, few, many, or a class if the clone is expanded.

>TRBV9|TRBD2|TRBJ2-1|NA
TGTGCCAGCAGCGCTAGCGGCTCCTACAATGAGCAGTTCTTC
CASSASGSYNEQFF
>TRBV7-9|TRBD2|TRBJ2-3|NA
TGTGCCAGCAGCTTTACTAGCGGGGGTATGACAGATACGCAGTATTTT
CASSFTSGGMTDTQYF
>TRBV4-3|NA|TRBJ1-2|NA
TGCGCCAGCAGCCAAGATCACGGGCCTTTGTATGGCTACACCTTC
CASSQDHGPLYGYTF
>TRBV5-6|NA|TRBJ2-3|NA
TGTGCCAGCAGCTCGGACCCCACCGAGGGGGATACGCAGTATTTT
CASSSDPTEGDTQYF
>TRBV7-2|NA|TRBJ2-6|NA
TGTGCCAGCTCTTCAGTTTTTGGGGCCAACGTCCTGACTTTC
CASSSVFGANVLTF
>TRBV2|NA|TRBJ2-2|NA
TGTGCCAGCAGTGAACAGAGGAACACCGGGGAGCTGTTTTTT
CASSEQRNTGELFF
>TRBV6-5|NA|TRBJ1-2|NA
TGTGCCAGCAGCCCGGGAGGCGACTATGGCTACACCTTC
CASSPGGDYGYTF
>TRBV7-4|TRBD2|TRBJ2-7|NA
TGTGCCAGCAGCTTAGATGGGACTATCACCTACGAGCAGTACTTC
CASSLDGTITYEQYF
>TRBV5-6|NA|TRBJ1-2|NA
TGTGCCAGCAGCTTAGATGGCGGCCTTAATGGCTACACCTTC
CASSLDGGLNGYTF
>TRBV6-4|NA|TRBJ1-1|NA
TGTGCAAACAACGCGGGGAATACTGAAGCTTTCTTT
CANNAGNTEAFF
>TRBV19|NA|TRBJ1-1|NA
TGTGCCAGTAGGGTGACAGAGACGAACACTGAAGCTTTCTTT
CASRVTETNTEAFF
>TRBV27|NA|TRBJ2-3|NA
TGTGCCAGCCGTTTGAGGGGTCCCCCAGATACGCAGTATTTT
CASRLRGPPDTQYF
>TRBV28|TRBD1|TRBJ2-7|once
TGTGCCAGCAGTTTGGGACAGATAGAGAACTACGAGCAGTACTTC
CASSLGQIENYEQYF
>TRBV7-2|NA|TRBJ2-5|NA
TGTGCCAGCAGCTTAGAGGGGACTCACCGGTGGGAGACCCAGTACTTC
CASSLEGTHRWETQYF
>TRBV7-2|NA|TRBJ2-3|NA
TGTGCCAGCAGCCCCCCATGGGGGCCTAGCACAGATACGCAGTATTTT
CASSPPWGPSTDTQYF
>TRBV28|NA|TRBJ2-3|NA
TGTGCCAGCAGTCCAGGAGGGACGCGCACAGATACGCAGTATTTT
CASSPGGTRTDTQYF
>TRBV30|TRBD1|TRBJ1-4|NA
TGTGCCTGGAGTGTTACAGGGGTCGGCGAAAAACTGTTTTTT
CAWSVTGVGEKLFF
>TRBV7-2|NA|TRBJ2-1|NA
TGTGCCAGCAGCTTATACGACCAGAGCTCCTACAATGAGCAGTTCTTC
CASSLYDQSSYNEQFF
>TRBV5-1|TRBD1|TRBJ1-4|NA
TGCGCCAGCAGCCCGGCAGGGACAGGGCTTGAAAAACTGTTTTTT
CASSPAGTGLEKLFF
>TRBV7-9|TRBD1|TRBJ1-2|NA
TGTGCCAGCAGCTTAAACGAGGGGGCCTATGGCTACACCTTC
CASSLNEGAYGYTF
>TRBV7-9|NA|TRBJ2-6|NA
TGTGCCAGCAGCTTATGGGGCGCGGGCGGGGCCAACGTCCTGACTTTC
CASSLWGAGGANVLTF
>TRBV30|TRBD1|TRBJ1-2|NA
TGTGCCTGGAGATCTCGTGGGACAGAAAGCTACACCTTC
CAWRSRGTESYTF
>TRBV7-8|NA|TRBJ1-1|NA
TGTGCCAGCAGCTTAGCGCGGGGGGTTGTCACTGAAGCTTTCTTT
CASSLARGVVTEAFF
>TRBV2|NA|TRBJ1-6|NA
TGTGCCAGCAGTACAGGAAATTCACCCCTCCACTTT
CASSTGNSPLHF
>TRBV5-1|NA|TRBJ1-1|NA
TGCGCCAGCAGCTTCGATGGCATTGAGAACACTGAAGCTTTCTTT
CASSFDGIENTEAFF
>TRBV10-3|NA|TRBJ1-1|NA
TGTGCCATCAGTGAGCGACCCGGGACTGAAGCTTTCTTT
CAISERPGTEAFF
>TRBV5-8|NA|TRBJ1-6|NA
TGTGCCAGCACCCCTGACGGGAATTCACCCCTCCACTTT
CASTPDGNSPLHF
>TRBV10-3|NA|TRBJ2-3|NA
TGTGCCATCAGTGACCCCACAGATACGCAGTATTTT
CAISDPTDTQYF
>TRBV5-6|TRBD1|TRBJ2-5|NA
TGTGCCAGCAGCCCCGCCCGGGACAGGGGAGGAGAGACCCAGTACTTC
CASSPARDRGGETQYF
>TRBV28|NA|TRBJ1-1|NA
TGTGCCAGCAGTCTCGACACTTACACTGAAGCTTTCTTT
CASSLDTYTEAFF
>TRBV10-3|NA|TRBJ1-6|NA
TGTGCCATCACGAAGGAATCCGATTCACCCCTCCACTTT
CAITKESDSPLHF
>TRBV19|NA|TRBJ1-5|few
TGTGCCAGTAGTATCTGGGCAACCTATAGCAATCAGCCCCAGCATTTT
CASSIWATYSNQPQHF
>TRBV9|TRBD1|TRBJ2-7|NA
TGTGCCAGCAGCGCGCAACCCCAGGGGGACTACGAGCAGTACTTC
CASSAQPQGDYEQYF
>TRBV5-4|NA|TRBJ1-2|NA
TGTGCCAGCAGCTTGGTTCAGGGTAATGGCTACACCTTC
CASSLVQGNGYTF
>TRBV10-3|NA|TRBJ2-7|NA
TGTGCCATCACCACGACGGAGCTCGGGGTCTCCTACGAGCAGTACTTC
CAITTTELGVSYEQYF
>TRBV19|NA|TRBJ2-7|NA
TGTGCCAGTAGTGACGGATTCCCCTACGAGCAGTATTTC
CASSDGFPYEQYF
>TRBV28|NA|TRBJ1-3|NA
TGTGCCAGCAGTCCCCAACAGGGTTACTCTGGAAACACCATATATTTT
CASSPQQGYSGNTIYF
>TRBV19|TRBD1|TRBJ2-7|once
TGTGCCAGTAGTTCGTCCGGGACAGGTCTAGTCGAGCAGTACTTC
CASSSSGTGLVEQYF
>TRBV28|NA|TRBJ1-1|NA
TGTGCCAGCAGTTTATCGGGCAGAAAAAAAGCTTTCTTT
CASSLSGRKKAFF
>TRBV19|NA|TRBJ1-1|NA
TGTGCCAGTAGTCCGGGATTACAAGGCACTGAAGCTTTCTTT
CASSPGLQGTEAFF
>TRBV5-4|NA|TRBJ1-2|NA
TGTGCCAGCAGCTTGGATCCGGGACATCTCCTCAAAGGCGTCGGCTACACCTTC
CASSLDPGHLLKGVGYTF
>TRBV4-1|TRBD2|TRBJ2-5|NA
TGCGCCAGCAGCCAAGGCCGGGCGGGGGGGCGCGGGGAGACCCAGTACTTC
CASSQGRAGGRGETQYF
>TRBV7-2|TRBD2|TRBJ2-3|NA
TGTGCCAGCAGCTTATTAGGCGGGGGTGGCACAGATACGCAGTATTTT
CASSLLGGGGTDTQYF
>TRBV7-9|NA|TRBJ1-4|NA
TGTGCCAGCAGCCGAGCAGGTTTCGGTGAAAAACTGTTTTTT
CASSRAGFGEKLFF
>TRBV4-3|TRBD1|TRBJ2-2|NA
TGCGCCAGCAGCCAAGATGGCAGGGGGCCCGGGGAGCTGTTTTTT
CASSQDGRGPGELFF
>TRBV4-1|TRBD2|TRBJ2-7|NA
TGCGCCAGCAGCCATGGGGGGACTAGCAGTCTGAGAGGGGGGGAGCAGTACTTC
CASSHGGTSSLRGGEQYF
>TRBV5-1|NA|TRBJ1-6|NA
TGCGCCAGCAGCTTGGCCCACAGGGCGGGGAACACGAATTCACCCCTCCACTTT
CASSLAHRAGNTNSPLHF
>TRBV5-8|NA|TRBJ2-6|NA
TGTGCCAGCACGGCCTCTGGGGCCAACGTCCTGACTTTC
CASTASGANVLTF
>TRBV30|NA|TRBJ1-6|NA
TGTGCCTGGAGTGTACAGGGATATTCACCCCTCCACTTT
CAWSVQGYSPLHF
>TRBV2|NA|TRBJ1-1|NA
TGTGCCAGCAGTTTCCTATTATCTTTGAACACTGAAGCTTTCTTT
CASSFLLSLNTEAFF
>TRBV5-8|NA|TRBJ2-2|once
TGTGCCAGCAGCAACAAATTTCGGAGGGCCGGGGAGCTGTTTTTT
CASSNKFRRAGELFF
>TRBV5-6|NA|TRBJ2-1|NA
TGTGCCAGCAGCTCGTTAGGGTTTGAGCAGTTCTTC
CASSSLGFEQFF
>TRBV30|NA|TRBJ2-3|NA
TGTGCCTGGAGTCCAGGGGTAGATACGCAGTATTTT
CAWSPGVDTQYF
>TRBV7-8|TRBD1|TRBJ2-7|NA
TGTGCCAGCAGCTTAGGGACAGGGACCTACGAGCAGTACTTC
CASSLGTGTYEQYF
>TRBV7-8|TRBD1|TRBJ1-3|NA
TGTGCCAGCAGCTTAGTATCCACAGGGGCCATATATTTT
CASSLVSTGAIYF
>TRBV7-2|NA|TRBJ2-7|NA
TGTGCCAGCAGCTTAGCGGGGACTAGGGGGCTCGAGCAGTACTTC
CASSLAGTRGLEQYF
>TRBV2|TRBD2|TRBJ2-1|NA
TGTGCCAAACCCCGCAGGACTAGCGGGGGTGCTGAGCAGTTCTTC
CAKPRRTSGGAEQFF
>TRBV2|NA|TRBJ2-5|NA
TGTGCCAGCAGTGTAGGAGGAGGGGGCTTAGAGACCCAGTACTTC
CASSVGGGGLETQYF
>TRBV6-1|TRBD1|TRBJ2-5|NA
TGTGCCAGCAGGAGGACAGGGGGGAACCAAGAGACCCAGTACTTC
CASRRTGGNQETQYF